This is a list of T cell receptor beta chains from one sample in a study of blood T cell repertoires in COVID-19. TCRdb's copy holds only in-frame clones and misses some; the assay was immunoSEQ multiplex PCR. The profile shows roughly 50,000 clones, about 89% of them singletons. Source material: peripheral blood. The receptors come from a woman aged 55-70 years with active COVID-19. CDR3s include the opening cysteine and the closing phenylalanine or tryptophan. A D gene is named only where the DNA matches it firmly. Not all rows give a size; the values are once, few, many and, for expanded clones, a class.

J	D	V	size	DNA	CDR3
TRBJ2-7	TRBD2	TRBV11-2	.	TGTGCCAGCAGCCGTTCTAGCGGGGGGGCCCTCGAGCAGTACTTC	CASSRSSGGALEQYF
TRBJ2-3	TRBD2	TRBV6-6	.	TGTGCCAGCAGACCGAGCGGGGGAGGGTGGGATACGCAGTATTTT	CASRPSGGGWDTQYF
TRBJ2-2	TRBD2	TRBV4-2	.	TGTGCCAGCAGCCAAGTAGGCCTAGCGGGGCAGAACACCGGGGAGCTGTTTTTT	CASSQVGLAGQNTGELFF
TRBJ2-2	.	TRBV27	.	TGTGCCAGCAGTCCCATAGGGGCTACGAACACCGGGGAGCTGTTTTTT	CASSPIGATNTGELFF
TRBJ1-2	TRBD1	TRBV18	once	TGTGCCAGCTCCCCCGGGACAGGGATCGTATACACCTTC	CASSPGTGIVYTF
TRBJ2-2	.	TRBV7-3	.	TGTGCCAGCAGCACCGGCCAGGCCGGGGAGCTGTTTTTT	CASSTGQAGELFF
TRBJ1-2	TRBD1	TRBV11-2	.	TGTGCCAGCAGCCTGGGCAGGGGGCTAAACTATGGCTACACCTTC	CASSLGRGLNYGYTF
TRBJ1-2	.	TRBV6-5	.	TGTGCCAGCACCTCACGGGGGGCGGGTAACTATGGCTACACCTTC	CASTSRGAGNYGYTF
TRBJ2-7	.	TRBV2	.	TGTGCCAGCCGAGCTTGGGCTCAGCTCGGCTCCTACGAGCAGTACTTC	CASRAWAQLGSYEQYF
TRBJ1-1	.	TRBV12-3/TRBV12-4	once	TGTGCCAGCAGCCGAGGAGTCACTGAAGCTTTCTTT	CASSRGVTEAFF
TRBJ2-1	TRBD1	TRBV7-2	.	TGTGCCAGCAGCTTACGGACAGGGAAGGATGAGCAGTTCTTC	CASSLRTGKDEQFF
TRBJ2-1	.	TRBV7-2	.	TGTGCCAGCAGCGAACTATTGTTAAGGGGGAGCTCCTACAATGAGCAGTTCTTC	CASSELLLRGSSYNEQFF
TRBJ2-2	TRBD1	TRBV3-1/TRBV3-2	.	TGTGCCAGCAGCCGACAGGGGAGGTCCGGGGAGCTGTTTTTT	CASSRQGRSGELFF
TRBJ1-4	.	TRBV5-5	.	TGTGCCAGCAGCTCGAAAGCCACGGGTCGAGGTACAACTAATGAAAAACTGTTTTTT	CASSSKATGRGTTNEKLFF
TRBJ2-6	.	TRBV5-4	.	TGTGCCAGCACCCTGCCCGGACGAAGGGGCTCTGGGGCCAACGTCCTGACTTTC	CASTLPGRRGSGANVLTF
TRBJ2-2	TRBD1	TRBV27	.	TGTGCCACTCTCCCCGGGGACAGGGGGAACACCGGGGAGCTGTTTTTT	CATLPGDRGNTGELFF
TRBJ1-1	.	TRBV12-3/TRBV12-4	.	TGTGCCAGCAGTGGACCGGGGGGCACTGAAGCTTTCTTT	CASSGPGGTEAFF